This T cell receptor (beta chain) was identified in a study of regulatory T cells in long-lasting Graves disease. Turning to the study itself: Graves' patients diagnosed newly had used antithyroid drugs under 3 months.

Noted time point: newly diagnosed GD, antithyroid drugs for less than 3 months. Preparation of the TCR library used RNA extracted from PBMCs. Germline CDR1 LNHDA, CDR2 SQIVND (reference sequence). V lost 5 bases to trimming and J lost 5 bases; unmatched junction nucleotides: 11. The CDR3 runs to 15 residues. The authors built TCR beta libraries using iRepertoire HTBI primers and Arm-PCR of CDR3 regions. One entry per CDR3 protein, called by TCRdb with MiXCR from the multiplex PCR reads. In the table there are roughly 610,000 distinct CDR3 sequences, 15% to 20% of which are singletons. The same data also went into a second study, on T cells in Graves' hyperthyroidism and ophthalmopathy. From that report: The TCR CDR3 first-round RT-PCR relied on the HTBI primer set. Most expanded thyroid clonotypes above 0.001 also appeared in blood. A model of 13 V-J pairs discriminated ophthalmopathy from stable hyperthyroidism.

The receptor comes from a man between 18 and 29 years old with Graves disease. Source: peripheral blood mononuclear cells (PBMCs), taken at new diagnosis, from a patient treated with antithyroid drugs. V usage is TRBV19 and J usage is TRBJ1-1, with 7 bases matching TRBD1. In DNA, the CDR3 is TGTGCCAGTAGTTGGGGCTTGGGCAGGGGGACTGAAGCTTTCTTT. Translated, it gives CASSWGLGRGTEAFF.